This T cell receptor (beta chain) was profiled in a study of T cells in Graves' hyperthyroidism and ophthalmopathy. The source material, RNA transcripts, was used to amplify TCR beta CDR3 regions. HTBI primers were the set used in a first-round RT-PCR of the TCR CDR3. Using its own MiXCR run on the multiplex PCR reads, TCRdb lists one record per CDR3 protein. The table records approximately 690,000 distinct CDR3 sequences, more than 20% of them present only once. In this sample, this clonotype turned up a few times. Sequencing used blood. This receptor was identified in a young man with Graves' ophthalmopathy.

The CDR3 spells CASRRLVSGNTIYF. The CDR3 DNA reads TGTGCCAGCAGAAGATTGGTCTCTGGAAACACCATATATTTT. This chain joins TRBV6-1 and TRBJ1-3; D is unresolved. Trimming removed 6 bases from V and 0 bases from J, with 9 bases in between. The CDR3 contains 14 residues. Germline values: CDR1 MNHNS, CDR2 SASEGT.